These T cell receptor beta chains were read from a single sample in a study of control samples from healthy donors and cancer patients. Method: immunoSEQ multiplex PCR; TCRdb's copy keeps in-frame clones and lacks some. The sample has 110,000 to 150,000 clones, 80% to 95% seen once; the top ten hold about 11%. The sample was blood. The receptors were gathered from a young man in good health. Both conserved end residues are part of each CDR3. Fields, in order: V gene, clone size, D gene, CDR3 length, J gene, CDR3 DNA, CDR3 protein. The D gene is left open where the match is weak. Where a row states a size, it is once, few, many or the class of an expanded clone; other rows omit it.

V: TRBV5-1
size: -
D: TRBD2
length: 15
J: TRBJ2-3
DNA: TGCGCCAGCAGCTACCCACGGGGGGGCACAGATACGCAGTATTTT
CDR3: CASSYPRGGTDTQYF

V: TRBV6-5
size: -
D: -
length: 14
J: TRBJ2-1
DNA: TGTGCCAGCAGGCCGGGCCCCCATCCCAATGAGCAGTTCTTC
CDR3: CASRPGPHPNEQFF

V: TRBV6-2/TRBV6-3
size: -
D: -
length: 14
J: TRBJ1-2
DNA: TGTGCCAGCAGTTTTCGACAGGAGGTAGATGGCTACACCTTC
CDR3: CASSFRQEVDGYTF

V: TRBV6-4
size: -
D: -
length: 13
J: TRBJ2-1
DNA: TGTGCCAGCAGTGACTCAGAGAGTCATGAGCAGTTCTTC
CDR3: CASSDSESHEQFF

V: TRBV11-1
size: -
D: -
length: 16
J: TRBJ2-5
DNA: TGTGCCAGCAGCTTGCGCCGGGACAACCCCGTGGAGACCCAGTACTTC
CDR3: CASSLRRDNPVETQYF

V: TRBV11-3
size: -
D: TRBD2
length: 17
J: TRBJ2-7
DNA: TGTGCCAGCAGTCGAGGAGAACTAGCGGGAGTGTTTCACGAGCAGTACTTC
CDR3: CASSRGELAGVFHEQYF

V: TRBV18
size: -
D: TRBD1
length: 14
J: TRBJ1-2
DNA: TGTGCCAGCTCACCACCGACAGGGATAGGCGGCTACACCTTC
CDR3: CASSPPTGIGGYTF

V: TRBV30
size: few
D: TRBD1
length: 14
J: TRBJ2-7
DNA: TGTGCCTGGAGGGGACAGGGGGAGACCTACGAGCAGTACTTC
CDR3: CAWRGQGETYEQYF

V: TRBV19
size: -
D: -
length: 13
J: TRBJ2-7
DNA: TGTGCCAGTAGTATACAAGGCTCCTACGAGCAGTACTTC
CDR3: CASSIQGSYEQYF

V: TRBV11-2
size: -
D: -
length: 14
J: TRBJ1-2
DNA: TGTGCCAGCAGCTTATTGACAGCTAACTATGGCTACACCTTC
CDR3: CASSLLTANYGYTF

V: TRBV2
size: -
D: -
length: 14
J: TRBJ2-3
DNA: TGTGCCAGCTCCCTTAGCAGAAACACAGATACGCAGTATTTT
CDR3: CASSLSRNTDTQYF

V: TRBV5-1
size: -
D: -
length: 15
J: TRBJ1-3
DNA: TGCGCCAGCAGCTTGGATGGGGGCTCTGGAAACACCATATATTTT
CDR3: CASSLDGGSGNTIYF

V: TRBV6-2/TRBV6-3
size: -
D: TRBD1
length: 17
J: TRBJ2-1
DNA: TGTGCCAGCAGTTACACTTTGGGACAGGGGGCGTACAATGAGCAGTTCTTC
CDR3: CASSYTLGQGAYNEQFF

V: TRBV7-9
size: -
D: -
length: 16
J: TRBJ2-7
DNA: TGTGCCAGCAGCTTCTATCCACTAGTATCAGGTTACGAGCAGTACTTC
CDR3: CASSFYPLVSGYEQYF

V: TRBV12-3/TRBV12-4
size: -
D: -
length: 13
J: TRBJ2-2
DNA: TGTGCCAGCAGTTTATTGAACACCGGGGAGCTGTTTTTT
CDR3: CASSLLNTGELFF

V: TRBV4-1
size: once
D: TRBD2
length: 16
J: TRBJ2-5
DNA: TGCGCCAGCAGCCAAGTTCGGGGCGGGGGAGAAGAGACCCAGTACTTC
CDR3: CASSQVRGGGEETQYF

V: TRBV20-1
size: -
D: TRBD2
length: 13
J: TRBJ2-5
DNA: TGCAGTGCTAGTTCTCAGCGGGGAGTAACCCAGTACTTC
CDR3: CSASSQRGVTQYF

V: TRBV9
size: -
D: TRBD2
length: 15
J: TRBJ2-7
DNA: TGTGCCAGCAGCAGACTAGCGGGAGAATACTACGAGCAGTACTTC
CDR3: CASSRLAGEYYEQYF

V: TRBV11-2
size: -
D: -
length: 11
J: TRBJ2-7
DNA: TGTGCCAGCAGGCTCTTAGGAGAGCAGTACTTC
CDR3: CASRLLGEQYF

V: TRBV6-5
size: -
D: -
length: 12
J: TRBJ2-1
DNA: TGTGCCAGCAGTCCGGGAAGGGGTGAGCAGTTCTTC
CDR3: CASSPGRGEQFF